This T cell receptor beta chain was captured by sequencing in a study of human T cells and chemical hapten exposure. At the level of the study: On the upper back, patch tests were applied with 0.01% DPC and read at 6 days.

Time point: patch test 1, 2 weeks after DPC sensitization. As for treatment: therapeutic diphenylcyclopropenone sensitization with weekly scalp DPC. Donors, patients with alopecia ranging from 18 to 70 years old and judged suitable for DPC, provided samples. TCRdb re-analysed the RACE reads in MiXCR, keeping a single row per CDR3 protein. The sample carries under 130,000 distinct CDR3 sequences, around 10% recorded once. The V and J ends lost 9 bases and 4 bases respectively, with 26 bases between them. The CDR3 extends over 17 amino acids. Looked up from germline, CDR1 is SGHAT and CDR2 is FQNNGV. Only a few counts were recorded for this clonotype.

This chain joins TRBV11-2 and TRBJ2-3; D remains ambiguous. The source was whole blood, collected in connection with sensitization to the hapten diphenylcyclopropenone (DPC). The sequence derives from a middle-aged woman with alopecia areata. Some clones in this sample may be carry-over from other donors' samples. The CDR3 reads CASHRARLTTPPDTQYF. For the CDR3, the DNA is TGTGCCAGTCATCGGGCCCGGCTAACAACCCCTCCAGATACGCAGTATTTT.